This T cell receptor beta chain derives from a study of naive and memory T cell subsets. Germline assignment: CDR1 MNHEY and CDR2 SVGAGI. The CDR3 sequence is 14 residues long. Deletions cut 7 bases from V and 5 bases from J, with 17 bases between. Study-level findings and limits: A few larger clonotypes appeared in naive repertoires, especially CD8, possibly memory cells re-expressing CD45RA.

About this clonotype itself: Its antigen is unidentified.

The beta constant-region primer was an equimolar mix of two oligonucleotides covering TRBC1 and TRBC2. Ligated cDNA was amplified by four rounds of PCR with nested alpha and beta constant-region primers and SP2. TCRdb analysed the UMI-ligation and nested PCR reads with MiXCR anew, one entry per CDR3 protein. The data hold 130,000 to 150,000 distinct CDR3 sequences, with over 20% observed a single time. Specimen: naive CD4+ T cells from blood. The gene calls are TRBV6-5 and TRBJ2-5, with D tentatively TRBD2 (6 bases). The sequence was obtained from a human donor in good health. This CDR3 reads CASKRNPGRETQYF. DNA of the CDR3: TGTGCCAGCAAGAGAAATCCAGGGAGGGAGACCCAGTACTTC.